This T cell receptor beta chain emerged from a study of molecular identifiers for immune sequencing clone quantification. At the level of the study: RNA, taken in replicates from about 20,000 or 100,000 naive CD8 cells, was split five ways, with four sequenced.

Worth noting for this clonotype: What it binds is not known.

Germline CDR1 MNHNS, CDR2 SASEGT. V lost 11 bases to trimming and J lost 1 base, with 15 bases between them. The CDR3 runs 13 residues. In preparing bulk TCR libraries, previously described methods and listed TCR primers were used. TCRdb ran MiXCR on the PCR reads and lists one entry per CDR3 protein. The profile covers about 640,000 distinct CDR3 sequences, with 15% to 20% appearing a single time and about 0.9% taken by the ten largest. Points from the study as a whole: The study found clones above 20 RNA copies held over 97% of effector molecules and under 1% in naive cells.

The source material was naive CD8+ T cells from blood, with Jurkat cell RNA spiked in. The subset denotes: FACS-sorted CD8+CD4-CCR7+CD45RA+ naive T cells. The receptor comes from a human donor in good health. Some libraries in this study had Jurkat cell RNA spiked in. The rearrangement links TRBV6-1 to TRBJ2-7; maybe TRBD2 (7 bases). The CDR3 DNA follows: TGTGCCTCGGGGGGCAGGGTATCCTACGAGCAGTACTTC. As protein: CASGGRVSYEQYF.